These T cell receptor beta chains were read from a single sample in a study of Graves' ophthalmopathy and Graves' hyperthyroidism. TCRdb passed the multiplex PCR reads through MiXCR, listing each CDR3 protein once. Of over a million distinct CDR3 sequences in the sample, 35% to 45% were seen once. The sample taken for sequencing was peripheral blood or thyroid tissue (not recorded which). The source of these receptors is an adult man with Graves' hyperthyroidism. Each CDR3 is given with its conserved first and last residue. A D gene is named only where the DNA matches it firmly. Clone size is shown for a subset of rows, as once, few, many or a class of expanded clone.

CDR3,DNA,J,size,V,D
CASAEDRNYGYTF,TGTGCCAGCGCCGAGGACAGAAACTATGGCTACACCTTC,TRBJ1-2,many,TRBV10-3,-
CASRRGQGLAGETQYF,TGCGCCAGCAGACGGGGACAAGGTTTGGCCGGGGAGACCCAGTACTTC,TRBJ2-5,-,TRBV5-1,-
CAIRRGRETYEQYF,TGTGCCATCCGACGGGGGAGGGAGACCTACGAGCAGTACTTC,TRBJ2-7,many,TRBV10-3,TRBD2
CASSLASDRDIPGKTQYF,TGTGCCAGCAGCTTAGCTTCAGACAGGGATATCCCCGGAAAGACCCAGTACTTC,TRBJ2-5,-,TRBV7-7,TRBD1
CASNSGLNTEAFF,TGCGCCAGCAATTCAGGGTTGAACACTGAAGCTTTCTTT,TRBJ1-1,many,TRBV10-2,-
CASTTGIGANYGYTF,TGCGCCAGCACGACAGGGATCGGAGCTAACTATGGCTACACCTTC,TRBJ1-2,-,TRBV5-1,TRBD1
CASSVNRVETQYF,TGTGCCAGCAGCGTAAACAGGGTGGAGACCCAGTACTTC,TRBJ2-5,-,TRBV7-2,-
CASSQTTGSEQYF,TGTGCCAGCAGCCAAACGACAGGGAGCGAGCAGTACTTC,TRBJ2-7,many,TRBV14,TRBD1
CASSEGGLRGQPQHF,TGTGCCAGCAGTGAAGGAGGGTTGCGTGGTCAGCCCCAGCATTTT,TRBJ1-5,many,TRBV2,-
CASSQVGTEIINTGELFF,TGCGCCAGCAGCCAAGTGGGGACAGAGATTATCAACACCGGTGAGCTGTTTTTT,TRBJ2-2,-,TRBV7-2,TRBD1
CAISETAGELFF,TGTGCCATCAGTGAGACCGCCGGGGAGCTGTTTTTT,TRBJ2-2,few,TRBV10-3,-
CASSELLSDRAGANVLTF,TGTGCCAGCAGTGAATTGCTTTCGGACAGGGCTGGGGCCAACGTCCTGACTTTC,TRBJ2-6,few,TRBV25-1,TRBD1
CASSSTGQTLYEQYF,TGCGCCAGCAGCTCCACGGGACAGACTCTCTACGAGCAGTACTTC,TRBJ2-7,few,TRBV5-1,TRBD1
CASSTGTGGVYEQYF,TGTGCCAGTAGTACGGGGACAGGAGGCGTCTACGAGCAGTACTTC,TRBJ2-7,many,TRBV19,TRBD1
CSAVETGASPLHF,TGCAGTGCAGTGGAAACAGGGGCTTCACCCCTCCACTTT,TRBJ1-6,-,TRBV20-1,TRBD1
CAIRPGQKLFF,TGTGCCATCAGACCGGGACAAAAACTGTTTTTT,TRBJ1-4,few,TRBV10-3,-
CASHSGNTEAFF,TGTGCCAGTCATTCAGGGAACACTGAAGCTTTCTTT,TRBJ1-1,many,TRBV2,-
CASSRQGRQQPQHF,TGTGCCAGCAGCCGACAGGGACGGCAGCAGCCCCAGCATTTT,TRBJ1-5,-,TRBV6-2/TRBV6-3,TRBD1
CSASGGGTQETQYF,TGCAGTGCTAGTGGCGGGGGGACTCAAGAGACCCAGTACTTC,TRBJ2-5,many,TRBV20-1,TRBD2
CSVLKRGNGEPQHF,TGCAGCGTTCTCAAGCGAGGGAACGGGGAGCCCCAGCATTTT,TRBJ1-5,-,TRBV29-1,-
CASSLSSAFSYNSPLHF,TGTGCCAGCAGCTTGTCTTCCGCGTTCTCCTATAATTCACCCCTCCACTTT,TRBJ1-6,many,TRBV5-6,-
CASSGSGGATRGEATQYF,TGTGCCAGCAGCGGGAGCGGCGGGGCTACTAGGGGGGAAGCGACCCAGTACTTC,TRBJ2-5,-,TRBV5-4,-
CASSPGTGSNTIYF,TGTGCCAGCAGCCCCGGGACAGGGAGTAACACCATATATTTT,TRBJ1-3,-,TRBV5-4,TRBD1
CASSRTSGGGGETQYF,TGTGCCAGCAGCAGAACTAGCGGGGGAGGTGGAGAGACCCAGTACTTC,TRBJ2-5,many,TRBV7-8,TRBD2